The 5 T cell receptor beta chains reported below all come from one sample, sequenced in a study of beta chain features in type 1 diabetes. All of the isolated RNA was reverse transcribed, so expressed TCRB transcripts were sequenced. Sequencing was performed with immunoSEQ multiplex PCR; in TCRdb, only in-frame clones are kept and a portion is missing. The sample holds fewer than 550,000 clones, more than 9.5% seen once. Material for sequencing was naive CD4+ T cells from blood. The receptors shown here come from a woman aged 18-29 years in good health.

The CDR3 region has the DNA TGCAGCTACAGGAGGGGTTTGGCTGAAGCTTTCTTT. Protein sequence: CSYRRGLAEAFF. The chain carries TRBV29-1 and TRBJ1-1, with a weak D call TRBD1 (5 bases). V lost 8 bases, J lost 6 bases, and 16 bases lay in between. Germline V gene lookup returns CDR1 SQVTM and CDR2 ANQGSEA. The CDR3 covers 12 residues.

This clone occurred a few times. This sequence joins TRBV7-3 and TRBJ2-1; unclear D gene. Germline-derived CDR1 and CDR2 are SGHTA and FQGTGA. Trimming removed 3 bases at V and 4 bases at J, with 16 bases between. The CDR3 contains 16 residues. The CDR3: CASSFGGSGGYNEQFF. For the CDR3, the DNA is TGTGCCAGCAGCTTTGGCGGCTCGGGTGGATACAATGAGCAGTTCTTC.

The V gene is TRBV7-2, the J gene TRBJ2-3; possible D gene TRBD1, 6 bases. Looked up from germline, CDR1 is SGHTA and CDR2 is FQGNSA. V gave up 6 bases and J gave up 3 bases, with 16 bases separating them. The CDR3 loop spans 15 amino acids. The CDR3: CASSPQGLGTDTQYF. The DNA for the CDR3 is TGTGCCAGCAGTCCGCAGGGGCTGGGGACAGATACGCAGTATTTT. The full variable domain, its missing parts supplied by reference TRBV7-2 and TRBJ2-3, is GAGVSQSPSNKVTEKGKDVELRCDPISGHTALYWYRQSLGQGLEFLIYFQGNSAPDKSGLPSDRFSAERTGGSVSTLTIQRTQQEDSAVYLCASSPQGLGTDTQYFGPGTRLTVL.

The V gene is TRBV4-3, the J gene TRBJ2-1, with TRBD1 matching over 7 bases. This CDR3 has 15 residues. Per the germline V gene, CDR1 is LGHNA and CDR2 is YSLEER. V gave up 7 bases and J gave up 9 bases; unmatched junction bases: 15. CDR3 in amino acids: CASKSDRVQTGEQFF. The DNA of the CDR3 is TGCGCCAGCAAAAGTGACAGGGTTCAAACGGGTGAGCAGTTCTTC.

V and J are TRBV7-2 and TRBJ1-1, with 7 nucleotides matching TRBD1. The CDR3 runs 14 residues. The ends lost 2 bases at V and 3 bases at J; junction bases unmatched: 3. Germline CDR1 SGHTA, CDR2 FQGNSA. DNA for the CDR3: TGTGCCAGCAGCTTACGGCAGGGGGACACTGAAGCTTTCTTT. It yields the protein CASSLRQGDTEAFF. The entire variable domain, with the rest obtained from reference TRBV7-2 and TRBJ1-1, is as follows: GAGVSQSPSNKVTEKGKDVELRCDPISGHTALYWYRQSLGQGLEFLIYFQGNSAPDKSGLPSDRFSAERTGGSVSTLTIQRTQQEDSAVYLCASSLRQGDTEAFFGQGTRLTVV.